The next 27 T cell receptor beta chains were all read from a single sample in a study of glioma-infiltrating T cells. The iRepertoire nested amplicon-rescue multiplex PCR amplified TCR alpha and beta CDR3s from RNA. MiXCR, run by TCRdb on the multiplex PCR reads, gives a single entry per CDR3 protein. The table shows 90,000 to 100,000 distinct CDR3 sequences, with around 40% occurring only once. The sequencing input was glioma tissue, nonneoplastic brain tissue, or PBMCs (not recorded which). Receptors were obtained from a human donor with low-grade glioma or glioblastoma, undergoing nonglioma brain surgery, or in good health (not recorded which).

This clonotype has a count of ten or more. This rearrangement joins TRBV19 to TRBJ2-4, with D possibly called TRBD1 or TRBD2 (5 bases each). The germline V gene encodes CDR1 LNHDA and CDR2 SQIVND (reference sequence). Deletions cut 7 bases from V and 5 bases from J, with 15 bases between. The CDR3 consists of 14 residues. The DNA for the CDR3 is TGTGCCAGTACTCACATGGGGGATCAAAACATTCAGTACTTC. Its protein is CASTHMGDQNIQYF. The variable domain in full, with the rest retrieved from reference TRBV19 and TRBJ2-4, is DGGITQSPKYLFRKEGQNVTLSCEQNLNHDAMYWYRQDPGQGLRLIYYSQIVNDFQKGDIAEGYSVSREKKESFPLTVTSAQKNPTAFYLCASTHMGDQNIQYFGAGTRLSVL.

A word on this clonotype: An end of the junction does not agree with germline; a read error may underlie this. CDR3 residues: CASSIATGINEPQHF. In DNA form, the CDR3 reads TGTGCCAGCAGCATAGCGACAGGGATCAATGAGCCCCAGCATTTT. The rearrangement uses TRBV7-6 and TRBJ1-5, with 7 bases aligning to TRBD1. This CDR3 has 15 residues. Germline CDR1 and CDR2: SGHVS and FNYEAQ.

This clonotype was counted at least ten times. The chain combines TRBV12-3 or TRBV12-4 with TRBJ1-5, with 10 nucleotides matching TRBD1. V lost 5 bases to trimming and J lost 7 bases; unmatched junction nucleotides: 5. The CDR3 is made up of 14 amino acids. CDR3 nucleotides: TGTGCCAGCAGTCTGGGGACAGGGGTGCAGCCCCAGCATTTT. It codes for CASSLGTGVQPQHF.

There are many counts of this clonotype. The CDR3 is CASSQDWSSSYEQYF. CDR3 coding DNA: TGCGCCAGCAGCCAAGATTGGAGCAGCTCCTACGAGCAGTACTTC. The chain carries TRBV4-3 and TRBJ2-7; D is uncertain. Looked up from germline, CDR1 is LGHNA and CDR2 is YSLEER. V was cut by 0 bases and J by 0 bases, with 9 bases left in between. The CDR3 has 15 amino acids.

Comments on this clonotype: A much more abundant neighbour one base away suggests this may be a read error. V usage is TRBV29-1 and J usage is TRBJ2-7, with 7 bases that match TRBD1. There are 13 residues in the CDR3. Germline assignment: CDR1 SQVTM and CDR2 ANQGSEA. The J segment lost 4 bases and the V segment lost 1 base, leaving 4 bases of the junction unmatched. CDR3: CSVEGDRQYEQYF. CDR3 bases: TGCAGCGTTGAAGGGGACAGACAATACGAGCAGTACTTC.

This clonotype was seen many times. The rearrangement joins TRBV2 to TRBJ2-5; TRBD1 matches at 7 bases. The junction had 4 bases not matched to a gene; V was cut back by 6 bases and J by 0 bases. CDR3 size: 14 residues. CDR1 SNHLY and CDR2 FYNNEI come from the germline V gene. CDR3 DNA sequence: TGTGCCAGCAGGGACAGGCAGTACCAAGAGACCCAGTACTTC. It translates to CASRDRQYQETQYF.

For this clonotype: Germline is not matched at one junction end, which may reflect a read error. V is TRBV20-1 and J is TRBJ1-2, with 9 bases lining up with TRBD1. Germline V CDR1 and CDR2: DFQATT, SNEGSKA (reference sequence). The CDR3 consists of 13 residues. DNA for the CDR3: TGCAGTGATACGGGGGACAGGGTGAATGGCTACGCCTTC. Protein: CSDTGDRVNGYAF.

Points on this clonotype: With a much larger clone just one base away, this may be a read error. V is TRBV9 and J is TRBJ2-1; D unresolved. Germline V CDR1 and CDR2: SGDLS, YYNGEE. CDR3 length: 11 amino acids. For the CDR3, the DNA is TGTGCCAGCGGGGTTTGGGATGAGCGGTTCTTC. Its protein is CASGVWDERFF.

This clonotype has a count of ten or more. The CDR3 DNA sequence: TGTGCCAGCAGCGTGACAGGCCTTAAAAATGAAAAACTGTTTTTT. Protein sequence: CASSVTGLKNEKLFF. The chain couples TRBV25-1 to TRBJ1-4, with D perhaps TRBD1 (6 bases). The CDR3 is 15 residues long. The germline gives CDR1 MGHDK, CDR2 SYGVNS. Trimming took 6 bases from V and 5 from J, leaving 16 bases between them.

This clonotype was seen repeatedly, ten times or more. The V gene is TRBV20-1, the J gene TRBJ2-4, with 7 bases lining up with TRBD1. V shed 5 bases and J 1 base; nucleotides not matched to a gene: 11. The CDR3 length is 16 residues. CDR1 is DFQATT, CDR2 SNEGSKA, per germline (reference sequence). CDR3 protein: CSAFSPQGQAKNIQYF. CDR3 DNA sequence: TGCAGTGCTTTCTCCCCCCAGGGACAGGCCAAAAACATTCAGTACTTC.

This clonotype was seen many times. J is TRBJ1-1 and V is TRBV19, with D perhaps TRBD1 (6 bases). The CDR3 is made up of 13 amino acids. Deletions cut 4 bases from V and 5 bases from J, with 11 bases between. Germline assignment: CDR1 LNHDA and CDR2 SQIVND (reference sequence). CDR3: CASSKTQGTEAFF. The CDR3 DNA follows: TGTGCCAGTAGTAAAACACAGGGAACTGAAGCTTTCTTT.

This clonotype was recorded many times. The V and J genes are TRBV14 and TRBJ1-1; D is perhaps TRBD1 (6 bases). Germline V gene sequence: CDR1 SGHDN, CDR2 FVKESK. The CDR3 totals 15 residues. Trimming took 1 base from V and 1 from J, leaving 10 bases between them. This CDR3 reads CASSQVAGANTEAFF. The CDR3 region has the DNA TGTGCCAGCAGCCAAGTTGCAGGGGCGAACACTGAAGCTTTCTTT.

Comment on this clonotype: A much larger clone lies one base from this, so it may be a read error. V usage is TRBV5-1 and J usage is TRBJ1-1, with D unclear. Per the germline V gene, CDR1 is SGHRS and CDR2 is YFSETQ. This CDR3 contains 14 residues. The CDR3 DNA reads as TGCGCCTGCAGCTTGGCCGTAGGCATCTCTGAAGCTTTCTTT. Translation gives CACSLAVGISEAFF.

The table lists this clonotype with a count of one. The chain employs TRBV6-1 and TRBJ1-5; D gene unclear. This CDR3 comprises 15 residues. V dropped 5 bases and J dropped 11 bases, with 22 bases sitting between them. Germline V gene sequence: CDR1 MNHNS, CDR2 SASEGT. CDR3 sequence (DNA): TGTGCCAGCAGTCAATTGACTAGCGGGAAGGAGACCCAGCATTTT. This codes for CASSQLTSGKETQHF.

The table lists this clonotype with many counts. The chain uses TRBV10-3 and TRBJ1-2; 7 bases fit TRBD1. The germline gives CDR1 ENHRY, CDR2 SYGVKD. This CDR3 has 13 amino acids. The V gene end was trimmed by 5 bases and the J gene end by 2 bases; junction bases not matched to a gene: 2. CDR3 protein: CAISTDRNYGYTF. The CDR3 region has the DNA TGTGCCATCAGTACGGACAGGAACTATGGCTACACCTTC.

The chain employs TRBV4-1 and TRBJ2-5; 12 bases agree with TRBD1. CDR3 length equals 16 residues. Trimming at V came to 1 base and at J to 0 bases, leaving 0 bases not matched to a gene. The germline CDR1 and CDR2 sequences are MGHRA and YSYEKL. CDR3 sequence (DNA): TGCGCCAGCAGCCAAGGGGACAGGGGGCACCAAGAGACCCAGTACTTC. The encoded protein is CASSQGDRGHQETQYF.

This chain links TRBV12-3 or TRBV12-4 with TRBJ2-5; the match to TRBD1 covers 11 bases. J lost 3 bases, V lost 0 bases, and 3 bases had no gene match. The CDR3 is made up of 16 amino acids. CDR3 DNA: TGTGCCAGCAGTTTAGCCTGGACAGGGGGCGAAGAGACCCAGTACTTC. Translating it yields CASSLAWTGGEETQYF.

For this clonotype: This could be a read error, since a much larger clone is one nucleotide away. The rearrangement joins TRBV7-9 to TRBJ2-6, with D perhaps matching TRBD2 (6 bases). V was shortened by 1 base and J by 2 bases, with 24 bases between the two germline ends. The CDR3 length is 21 residues. Germline V gene sequence: CDR1 SEHNR, CDR2 FQNEAQ (reference sequence). CDR3 loop: CASSLGAGGREISAGANVLTF. DNA for the CDR3: TGTGCCAGCAGCTTAGGAGCGGGCGGCAGGGAAATATCTGCTGGGGCCAACGTCCTGACTTTC. Together with reference TRBV7-9 and TRBJ2-6, the CDR3 gives the full variable domain: DTGVSQNPRHKITKRGQNVTFRCDPISEHNRLYWYRQTLGQGPEFLTYFQNEAQLEKSRLLSDRFSAERPKGSFSTLEIQRTEQGDSAMYLCASSLGAGGREISAGANVLTFGAGSRLTVL.

The chain combines TRBV6-2 or TRBV6-3 with TRBJ2-3; 9 bases are shared with TRBD2. Germline values: CDR1 MNHEY, CDR2 SVGEGT. CDR3 length: 14 residues. Here the CDR3 DNA reads TGTGGCAGTTACTCGAGAGCGGGAGGAGATACGCAGTATTTT. Translation: CGSYSRAGGDTQYF.

As concerns this clonotype: The conserved closing phenylalanine or tryptophan is absent in this CDR3, likely reflecting a read error. The limits of the CDR3 on the DNA are not certain, so only TCRdb's listed CDR3 is given. This sequence joins TRBV4-2 and TRBJ1-2. The germline V gene has CDR1 LGHNA and CDR2 YNFKEQ. The CDR3 spans 13 amino acids, including both terminal residues. CDR3 region: CASSEWQIYGYIS.

This clonotype was observed many times. V is TRBV2 and J is TRBJ1-6; D might be TRBD1 (6 bases). Trimming cost V 5 bases and J 10 bases, with 18 bases left between them. Looked up from germline, CDR1 is SNHLY and CDR2 is FYNNEI. The CDR3 is 15 amino acids. For the CDR3, the DNA is TGTGCCAGCAGTTACGCCCCGGGGGCCCAGTCACCCCTCCACTTT. Translation: CASSYAPGAQSPLHF.

This clonotype was counted many times. This chain connects TRBV27 to TRBJ2-1, with 10 bases matching TRBD2. Germline V gene sequence: CDR1 MNHEY, CDR2 SMNVEV (reference sequence). This CDR3 region has 16 residues. J was trimmed by 6 bases and V by 4 bases; bases with no gene match: 9. CDR3 coding DNA: TGTGCCAGCAGTTCACTATCTAGCGGGAGTATCAATGAGCAGTTCTTC. Encoded protein: CASSSLSSGSINEQFF.

This sequence joins TRBV4-3 and TRBJ1-1, with 10 bases identical to TRBD1. CDR3 length: 15 residues. J gave up 4 bases and V 7 bases, and 9 bases lay outside the gene matches. Germline V gene data show CDR1 as LGHNA and CDR2 as YSLEER. The CDR3 spells CASIKEDRGGTEAFF. CDR3 DNA sequence: TGCGCCAGCATCAAAGAGGACAGGGGGGGCACTGAAGCTTTCTTT.

The CDR3 is CSARYQAGVNRPLHF. The CDR3 nucleotides are TGCAGTGCTAGATACCAGGCGGGAGTCAATCGGCCCCTCCACTTT. V gene TRBV20-1 combines with J gene TRBJ1-6; no firm D call. The ends were cut back, 2 bases at V and 13 bases at J, with 21 bases in the middle. This CDR3 spans 15 amino acids. The V gene's germline CDR1 is DFQATT and CDR2 SNEGSKA (reference sequence).

V gene TRBV5-1 combines with J gene TRBJ2-3, with 12 bases that match TRBD2. The length of the CDR3 is 16 residues. Germline values: CDR1 SGHRS, CDR2 YFSETQ. V gave up 4 bases and J gave up 4 bases; unmatched junction bases: 7. The DNA of the CDR3 is TGCGCCAGCAGCCACCCCCGACTAGCGGGGGCAGATACGCAGTATTTT. Residues: CASSHPRLAGADTQYF.

A word on this clonotype: A much larger clone differs by one base, so this may be a read error. As the CDR3 is not closed by the conserved phenylalanine or tryptophan, this likely results from a read error. The genes are TRBV7-3 and TRBJ2-2; 11 nucleotides match TRBD2. With V trimmed by 3 bases and J by 2 bases, 2 bases remained unmatched. Germline V CDR1 and CDR2: SGHTA, FQGTGA. The CDR3 has 16 amino acids. The CDR3 here is CASSFRLAGNTGELFL. CDR3 DNA: TGTGCCAGCAGCTTTAGACTAGCGGGAAACACCGGGGAGCTGTTTCTT.

Concerning this clonotype: A much more abundant neighbour one base away suggests this may be a read error. V is TRBV7-2 and J is TRBJ1-3, with 8 nucleotides matching TRBD1. Germline V gene lookup returns CDR1 SGHTA and CDR2 FQGNSA. This CDR3 is built from 13 residues. This chain's CDR3 is CASSSGTGNTTYF. Written as DNA, the CDR3 is TGTGCCAGCAGCTCGGGGACAGGAAACACCACATATTTT.